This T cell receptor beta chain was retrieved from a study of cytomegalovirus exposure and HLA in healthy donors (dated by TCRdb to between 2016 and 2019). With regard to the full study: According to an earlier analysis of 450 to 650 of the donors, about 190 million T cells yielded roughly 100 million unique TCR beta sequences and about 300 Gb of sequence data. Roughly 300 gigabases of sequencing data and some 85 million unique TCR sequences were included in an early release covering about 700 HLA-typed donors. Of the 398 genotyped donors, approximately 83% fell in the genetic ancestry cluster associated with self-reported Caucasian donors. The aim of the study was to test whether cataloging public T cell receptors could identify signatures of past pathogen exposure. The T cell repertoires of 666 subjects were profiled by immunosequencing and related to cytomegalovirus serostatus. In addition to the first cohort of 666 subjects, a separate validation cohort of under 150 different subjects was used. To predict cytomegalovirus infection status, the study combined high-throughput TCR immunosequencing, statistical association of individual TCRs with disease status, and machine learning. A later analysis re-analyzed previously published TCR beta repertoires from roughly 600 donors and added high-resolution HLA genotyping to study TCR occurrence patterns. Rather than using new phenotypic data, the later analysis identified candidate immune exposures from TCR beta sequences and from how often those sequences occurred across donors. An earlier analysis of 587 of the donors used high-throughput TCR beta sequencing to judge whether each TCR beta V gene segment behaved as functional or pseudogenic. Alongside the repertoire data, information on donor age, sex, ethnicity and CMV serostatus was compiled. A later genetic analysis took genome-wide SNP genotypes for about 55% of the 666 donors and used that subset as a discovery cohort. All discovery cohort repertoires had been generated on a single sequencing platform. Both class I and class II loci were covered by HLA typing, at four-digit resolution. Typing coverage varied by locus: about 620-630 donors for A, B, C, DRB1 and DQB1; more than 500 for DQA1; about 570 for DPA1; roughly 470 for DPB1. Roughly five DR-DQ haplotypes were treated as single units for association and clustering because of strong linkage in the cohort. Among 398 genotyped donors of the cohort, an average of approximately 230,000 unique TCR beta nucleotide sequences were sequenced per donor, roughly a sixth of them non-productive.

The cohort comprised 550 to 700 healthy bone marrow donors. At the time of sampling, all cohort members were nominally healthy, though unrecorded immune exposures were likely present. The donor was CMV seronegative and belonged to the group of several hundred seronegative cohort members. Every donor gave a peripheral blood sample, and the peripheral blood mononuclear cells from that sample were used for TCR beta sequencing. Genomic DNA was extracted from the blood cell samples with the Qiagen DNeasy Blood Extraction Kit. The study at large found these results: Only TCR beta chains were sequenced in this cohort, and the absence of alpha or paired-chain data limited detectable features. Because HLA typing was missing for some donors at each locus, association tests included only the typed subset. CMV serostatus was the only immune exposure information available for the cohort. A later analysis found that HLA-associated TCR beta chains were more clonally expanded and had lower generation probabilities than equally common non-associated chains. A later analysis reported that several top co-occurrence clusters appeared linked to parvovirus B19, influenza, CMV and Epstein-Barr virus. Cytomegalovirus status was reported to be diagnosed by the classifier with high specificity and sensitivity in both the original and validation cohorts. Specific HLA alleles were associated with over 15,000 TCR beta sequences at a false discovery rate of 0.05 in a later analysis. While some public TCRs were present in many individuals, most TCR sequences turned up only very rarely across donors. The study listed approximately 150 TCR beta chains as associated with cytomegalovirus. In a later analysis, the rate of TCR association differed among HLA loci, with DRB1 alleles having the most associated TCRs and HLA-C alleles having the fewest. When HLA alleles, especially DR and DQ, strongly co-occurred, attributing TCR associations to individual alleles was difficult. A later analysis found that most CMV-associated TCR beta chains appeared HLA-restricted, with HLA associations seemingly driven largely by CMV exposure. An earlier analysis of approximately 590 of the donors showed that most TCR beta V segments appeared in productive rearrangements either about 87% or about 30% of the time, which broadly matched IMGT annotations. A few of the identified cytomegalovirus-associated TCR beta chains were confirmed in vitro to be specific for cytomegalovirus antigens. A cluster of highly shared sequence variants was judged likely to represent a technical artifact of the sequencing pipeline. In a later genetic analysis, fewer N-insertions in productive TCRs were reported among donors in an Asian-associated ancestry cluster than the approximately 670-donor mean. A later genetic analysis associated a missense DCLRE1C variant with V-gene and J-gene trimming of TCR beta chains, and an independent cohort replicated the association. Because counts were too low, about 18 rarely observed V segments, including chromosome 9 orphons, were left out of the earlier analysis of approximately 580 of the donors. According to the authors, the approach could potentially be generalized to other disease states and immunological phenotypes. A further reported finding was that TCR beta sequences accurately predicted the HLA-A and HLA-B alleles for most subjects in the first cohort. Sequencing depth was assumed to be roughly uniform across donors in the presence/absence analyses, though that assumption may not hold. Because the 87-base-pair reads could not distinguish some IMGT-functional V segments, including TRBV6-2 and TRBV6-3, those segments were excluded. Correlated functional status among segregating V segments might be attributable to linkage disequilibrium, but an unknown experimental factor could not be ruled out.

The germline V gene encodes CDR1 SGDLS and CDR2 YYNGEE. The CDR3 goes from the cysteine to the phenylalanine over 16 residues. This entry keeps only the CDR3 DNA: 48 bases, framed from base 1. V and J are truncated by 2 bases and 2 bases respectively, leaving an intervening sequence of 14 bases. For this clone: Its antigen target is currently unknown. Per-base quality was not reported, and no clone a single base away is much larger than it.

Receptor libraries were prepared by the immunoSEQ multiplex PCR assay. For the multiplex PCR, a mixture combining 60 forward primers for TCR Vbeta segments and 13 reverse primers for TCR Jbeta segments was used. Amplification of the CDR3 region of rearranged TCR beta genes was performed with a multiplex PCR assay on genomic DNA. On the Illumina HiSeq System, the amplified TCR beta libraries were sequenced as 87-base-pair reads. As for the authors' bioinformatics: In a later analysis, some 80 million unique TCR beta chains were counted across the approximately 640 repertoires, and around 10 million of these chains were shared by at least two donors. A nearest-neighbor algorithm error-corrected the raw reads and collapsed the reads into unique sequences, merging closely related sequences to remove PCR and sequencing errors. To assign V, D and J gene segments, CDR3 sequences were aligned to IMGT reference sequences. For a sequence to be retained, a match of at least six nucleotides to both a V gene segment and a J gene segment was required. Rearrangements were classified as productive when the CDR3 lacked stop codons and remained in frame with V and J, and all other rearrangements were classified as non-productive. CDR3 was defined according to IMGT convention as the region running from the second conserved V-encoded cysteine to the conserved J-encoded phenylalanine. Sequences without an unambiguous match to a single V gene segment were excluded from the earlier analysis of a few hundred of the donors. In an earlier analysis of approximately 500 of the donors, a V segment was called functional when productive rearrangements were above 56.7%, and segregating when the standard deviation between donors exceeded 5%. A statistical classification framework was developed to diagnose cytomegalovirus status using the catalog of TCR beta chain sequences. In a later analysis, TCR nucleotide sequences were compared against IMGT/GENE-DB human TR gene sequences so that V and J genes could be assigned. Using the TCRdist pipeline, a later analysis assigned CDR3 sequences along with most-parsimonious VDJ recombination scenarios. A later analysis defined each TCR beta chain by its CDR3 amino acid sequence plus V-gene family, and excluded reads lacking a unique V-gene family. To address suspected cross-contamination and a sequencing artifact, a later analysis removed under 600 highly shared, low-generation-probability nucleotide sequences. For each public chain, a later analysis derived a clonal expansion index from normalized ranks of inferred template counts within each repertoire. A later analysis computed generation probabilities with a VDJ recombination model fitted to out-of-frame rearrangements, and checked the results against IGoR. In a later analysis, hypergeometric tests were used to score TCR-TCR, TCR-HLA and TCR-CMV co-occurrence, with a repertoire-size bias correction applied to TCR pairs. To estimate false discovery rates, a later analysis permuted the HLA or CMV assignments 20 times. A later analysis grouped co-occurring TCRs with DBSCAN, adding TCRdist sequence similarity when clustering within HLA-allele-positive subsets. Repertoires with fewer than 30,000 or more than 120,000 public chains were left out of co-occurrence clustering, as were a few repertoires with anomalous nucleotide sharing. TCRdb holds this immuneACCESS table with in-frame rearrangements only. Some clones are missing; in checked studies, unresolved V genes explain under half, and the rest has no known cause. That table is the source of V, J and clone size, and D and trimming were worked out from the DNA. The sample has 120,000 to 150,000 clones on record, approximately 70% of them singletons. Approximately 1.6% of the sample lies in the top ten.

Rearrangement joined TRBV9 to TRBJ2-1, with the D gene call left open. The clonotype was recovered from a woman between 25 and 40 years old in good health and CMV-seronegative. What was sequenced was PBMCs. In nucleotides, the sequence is TGTGCCAGCAGCGTTGGTGGAGACTCTGCCTACAATGAGCAGTTCTTC. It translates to CASSVGGDSAYNEQFF.